Presented here are 18 T cell receptor beta chains from one specimen sequenced in a study of shared clonotypes between healthy human individuals. The assay was immunoSEQ multiplex PCR, and TCRdb's table has in-frame clones only and misses some. The data contain roughly 650,000 clones, more than 95% of them singletons. Sequences were obtained from naive CD4+ T cells sorted from blood. Sample subset: CD45RA+ positively selected. The receptors were sampled from a woman aged 25-40 years in good health.

The CDR3 region has the DNA TGTGCCTGGCGGGGACTGAGATTCGCGAACACCGGGGAGCTGTTTTTT. It translates to CAWRGLRFANTGELFF. This rearrangement joins TRBV30 to TRBJ2-2, with a possible D match to TRBD2 (6 bases). Germline CDR1 GTSNPN, CDR2 SVGIG (reference sequence). The CDR3 is 16 residues long. Trimming stripped 5 bases from V and 0 bases from J, with 16 bases between.

This chain links TRBV7-3 with TRBJ2-1; the match to TRBD2 covers 7 bases. After removal of 3 bases from V and 6 bases from J, the junction contained 8 bases not matched to a gene. CDR3 length: 15 residues. Germline CDR1 reads SGHTA; CDR2 reads FQGTGA. DNA of the CDR3: TGTGCCAGCAGCTTCCATGCGGGAGAAGGCAATGAGCAGTTCTTC. It encodes CASSFHAGEGNEQFF. The whole variable domain, remainder taken from reference TRBV7-3 and TRBJ2-1, is GAGVSQTPSNKVTEKGKYVELRCDPISGHTALYWYRQSLGQGPEFLIYFQGTGAADDSGLPNDRFFAVRPEGSVSTLKIQRTERGDSAVYLCASSFHAGEGNEQFFGPGTRLTVL.

The J gene is TRBJ1-4, the V gene TRBV19, with D uncertain. The germline gives CDR1 LNHDA, CDR2 SQIVND (reference sequence). The CDR3 has 14 residues. Between the trimmed V and J ends, which lost 2 bases and 3 bases, there was a span of 7 bases. In DNA, the CDR3 is TGTGCCAGTAGTATACCAGGAGCTAATGAAAAACTGTTTTTT. Translating gives CASSIPGANEKLFF. Based on the CDR3 plus reference TRBV19 and TRBJ1-4, the full variable domain is DGGITQSPKYLFRKEGQNVTLSCEQNLNHDAMYWYRQDPGQGLRLIYYSQIVNDFQKGDIAEGYSVSREKKESFPLTVTSAQKNPTAFYLCASSIPGANEKLFFGSGTQLSVL.

CDR3: CASGKEGTGSPLHF. CDR3 DNA sequence: TGTGCCAGCGGGAAAGAGGGGACCGGTTCACCCCTCCACTTT. The chain combines TRBV6-5 with TRBJ1-6; tentative D call: TRBD1 (5 bases). CDR3 size: 14 residues. The germline gives CDR1 MNHEY, CDR2 SVGAGI. Trimming took off 8 bases at V and 9 bases at J, with 17 bases between the two ends.

This chain links TRBV10-1 with TRBJ2-2, with TRBD2 matching 16 bases. V lost 5 bases to trimming and J lost 5 bases; unmatched junction nucleotides: 8. CDR3 length equals 18 residues. From germline, CDR1 is WNHNN and CDR2 SYGVQD (reference sequence). CDR3 nucleotide sequence: TGCGCCAGCAGTCCTATGGGACTAGCGGGAGGGTGGACCGGGGAGCTGTTTTTT. Translated, it gives CASSPMGLAGGWTGELFF.

V gene TRBV6-1 combines with J gene TRBJ1-1; D is uncertain. The CDR3 is made up of 11 amino acids. V was pared by 5 bases and J by 11 bases, with 12 bases between. Germline lookup yields CDR1 MNHNS and CDR2 SASEGT. CDR3 coding DNA: TGTGCCAGCAGTTGGACTCGGGTGGCTTTCTTT. Its translation: CASSWTRVAFF.

The chain uses TRBV18 and TRBJ2-1, with 8 bases lining up with TRBD2. J was trimmed by 12 bases and V by 3 bases; bases with no gene match: 10. CDR1 is KGHSH and CDR2 is LQKENI in the germline V gene. The CDR3 loop spans 14 amino acids. CDR3 in amino acids: CASSPASAGEAQFF. The DNA for the CDR3 is TGTGCCAGCTCACCGGCATCAGCGGGAGAAGCGCAGTTCTTC.

This rearrangement joins TRBV5-6 to TRBJ1-5; D might be TRBD1 (5 bases). The germline V gene has CDR1 SGHDT and CDR2 YYEEEE. The CDR3 is 14 amino acids. V dropped 4 bases and J dropped 4 bases, with 12 bases sitting between them. The CDR3 loop is CASSPAGPNQPQHF. CDR3 DNA: TGTGCCAGCAGCCCGGCGGGACCTAATCAGCCCCAGCATTTT.

The J gene is TRBJ2-1, the V gene TRBV19; a weak D match, TRBD1 (5 bases). Germline V gene lookup returns CDR1 LNHDA and CDR2 SQIVND (reference sequence). The ends were cut back, 2 bases at V and 0 bases at J, with 14 bases in the middle. The CDR3 contains 17 residues. The CDR3 is CASSISLGVFSYNEQFF. CDR3 nucleotide sequence: TGTGCCAGTAGTATAAGCTTAGGGGTTTTCTCCTACAATGAGCAGTTCTTC. The full variable domain, completed using reference TRBV19 and TRBJ2-1, is DGGITQSPKYLFRKEGQNVTLSCEQNLNHDAMYWYRQDPGQGLRLIYYSQIVNDFQKGDIAEGYSVSREKKESFPLTVTSAQKNPTAFYLCASSISLGVFSYNEQFFGPGTRLTVL.

This chain connects TRBV6-1 to TRBJ1-2; tentative D call: TRBD1 (5 bases). Deletions cut 6 bases from V and 6 bases from J, with 14 bases between. Germline V gene lookup returns CDR1 MNHNS and CDR2 SASEGT. The CDR3 extends over 13 amino acids. The CDR3 bases are TGTGCCAGCAGACCGGGACCCAAGGATGGCTACACCTTC. This translates into CASRPGPKDGYTF.

As to this clone: A read error may produce the germline difference seen at one junction end. The chain uses TRBV7-7 and TRBJ2-1, with 12 bases that match TRBD2. The CDR3 extends over 12 amino acids. From germline, CDR1 is SSHAT and CDR2 FNYEAQ (reference sequence). The CDR3 bases are TGTGCCAGCAGCCTAGCGGGAGGGCCTCTGTTCTTC. Protein: CASSLAGGPLFF.

The chain is built from TRBV5-5 and TRBJ1-2; D unresolved. Germline V gives CDR1 SGHKS, CDR2 YYEKEE (reference sequence). Trimming left V 4 bases short and J 4 bases short, with 17 bases between. The CDR3 is made up of 15 amino acids. CDR3: CASSPGQQTFYGYTF. The CDR3 DNA reads as TGTGCCAGCAGCCCGGGCCAGCAAACCTTCTATGGCTACACCTTC. Using reference TRBV5-5 and TRBJ1-2 for the parts outside the CDR3, the full variable domain is DAGVTQSPTHLIKTRGQQVTLRCSPISGHKSVSWYQQVLGQGPQFIFQYYEKEERGRGNFPDRFSARQFPNYSSELNVNALLLGDSALYLCASSPGQQTFYGYTFGSGTRLTVV.

V and J are TRBV29-1 and TRBJ2-3; 7 positions agree with TRBD2. Germline lookup yields CDR1 SQVTM and CDR2 ANQGSEA. J was trimmed by 1 base and V by 1 base; bases with no gene match: 5. CDR3 length: 15 amino acids. The CDR3 DNA sequence: TGCAGCGTTGAAGGTCAGGGAGGGGGCACAGATACGCAGTATTTT. As protein: CSVEGQGGGTDTQYF.

The chain links TRBV19 to TRBJ2-3; no definite D call. The CDR3 length is 11 residues. Germline CDR1 reads LNHDA; CDR2 reads SQIVND (reference sequence). V was clipped by 6 bases and J by 6 bases, with 7 bases between them. The CDR3 reads CASSGLDTQYF. As DNA, the CDR3 is TGTGCCAGTAGCGGCCTGGATACGCAGTATTTT.

The rearrangement links TRBV11-3 to TRBJ2-2, with a possible D match to TRBD2 (6 bases). Trimming left V 4 bases short and J 7 bases short, with 16 bases between. The CDR3 length is 15 residues. From germline, CDR1 is SGHNT and CDR2 YENEEA. CDR3 residues: CASSSQRESIGELFF. CDR3 in DNA: TGTGCCAGCAGCTCCCAACGGGAGTCGATCGGGGAGCTGTTTTTT.

As concerns this clone: In the same sample, other DNA sequences code for this CDR3. This chain links TRBV20-1 with TRBJ2-7; D remains unclear. Germline V gives CDR1 DFQATT, CDR2 SNEGSKA (reference sequence). V lost 1 base and J lost 4, with 2 bases in between. CDR3 length: 10 amino acids. The CDR3 here is CSARGYEQYF. DNA of the CDR3: TGCAGTGCTAGAGGTTACGAGCAGTACTTC.

The V and J genes are TRBV6-1 and TRBJ2-6; the D gene is possibly TRBD1 (5 bases). CDR1 is MNHNS, CDR2 SASEGT, per germline. With 6 bases removed from V and 1 base from J, the gap between germline ends came to 7 bases. CDR3 size: 14 residues. CDR3 sequence: CASSPGSGANVLTF. The CDR3 nucleotides are TGTGCCAGCAGCCCAGGGTCTGGGGCCAACGTCCTGACTTTC.

The rearrangement joins TRBV2 to TRBJ1-2; D remains ambiguous. Looked up from germline, CDR1 is SNHLY and CDR2 is FYNNEI. The V and J ends lost 3 bases and 3 bases respectively, with 14 bases between them. CDR3 length: 15 amino acids. The CDR3, as DNA: TGTGCCAGCAGTGACCTACTTCGAGGCGACTATGGCTACACCTTC. Translated: CASSDLLRGDYGYTF.